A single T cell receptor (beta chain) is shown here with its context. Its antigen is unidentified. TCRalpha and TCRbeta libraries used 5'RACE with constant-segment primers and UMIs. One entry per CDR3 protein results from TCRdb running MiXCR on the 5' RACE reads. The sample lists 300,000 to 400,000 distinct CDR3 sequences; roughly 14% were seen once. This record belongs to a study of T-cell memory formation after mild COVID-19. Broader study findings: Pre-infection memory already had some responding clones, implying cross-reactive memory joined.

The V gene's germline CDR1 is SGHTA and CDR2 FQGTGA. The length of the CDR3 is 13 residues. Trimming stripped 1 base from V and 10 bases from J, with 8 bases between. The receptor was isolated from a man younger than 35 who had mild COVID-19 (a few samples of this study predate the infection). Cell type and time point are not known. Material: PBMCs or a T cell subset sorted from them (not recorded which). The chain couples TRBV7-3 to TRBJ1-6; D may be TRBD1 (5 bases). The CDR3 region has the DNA TGTGCCAGCAGCTTAAGGGGCGCCTCACCCCTCCACTTT. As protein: CASSLRGASPLHF.